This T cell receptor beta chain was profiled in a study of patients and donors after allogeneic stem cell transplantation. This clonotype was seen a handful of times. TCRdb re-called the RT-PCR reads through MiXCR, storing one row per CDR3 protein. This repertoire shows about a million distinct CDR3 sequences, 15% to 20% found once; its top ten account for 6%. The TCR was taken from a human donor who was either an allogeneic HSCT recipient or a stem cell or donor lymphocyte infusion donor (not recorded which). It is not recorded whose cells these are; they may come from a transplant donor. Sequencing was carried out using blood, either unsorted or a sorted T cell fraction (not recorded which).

The CDR3 region is CASSGQGIYGYTF. In DNA, the CDR3 is TGTGCCAGCTCAGGACAGGGGATTTATGGCTACACCTTC. The chain couples TRBV3-1 to TRBJ1-2; 9 bases agree with TRBD1. The V gene end was trimmed by 8 bases and the J gene end by 5 bases; junction bases not matched to a gene: 6. Germline V CDR1 and CDR2: LGHDT, YNNKEL (reference sequence). The CDR3 runs 13 residues.